This T cell receptor beta chain was sequenced for a study of T cells in Graves' hyperthyroidism and ophthalmopathy. V was clipped by 3 bases and J by 0 bases; unmatched bases: 5. From germline, CDR1 is SGHTA and CDR2 FQGTGA. The CDR3 extends over 16 amino acids. The TCR beta CDR3 regions underwent amplification using RNA transcripts as the source. HTBI primers were used for first-round RT-PCR of the TCR CDR3. Using its own MiXCR run on the multiplex PCR reads, TCRdb lists one record per CDR3 protein. The repertoire includes about 500,000 distinct CDR3 sequences, approximately 14% of them detected once, and under 20% sits in the top ten. This clonotype was counted at least ten times.

The source material was blood. The clonotype was recovered from a woman aged 18-35 years with Graves' hyperthyroidism. The genes are TRBV7-3 and TRBJ1-1; 9 bases are a match to TRBD1. The CDR3 sequence: CASSLTGGILNTEAFF. The CDR3 nucleotides read TGTGCCAGCAGCTTGACAGGGGGAATTTTGAACACTGAAGCTTTCTTT.